This T cell receptor beta chain emerged from a study of early stage breast cancer tumors (dated by TCRdb to 2017 to 2019). The study in broad terms: Of the roughly 15 invasive breast tumors, 12 to 13 were found to be estrogen receptor-positive, progesterone receptor-positive and HER2-negative. A total of about 2.9 million templates, representing 1,097,674 unique clonotypes, were detected across all samples. Most of the 12 ER+/PR+/HER2- tumors were invasive ductal carcinomas, while the other four were invasive lobular carcinomas. A read coverage of roughly 10-fold per sample was achieved on average. Points the paper makes about the study in general: Enriched TCRB sequences shared across patients were found to be mostly commonly generated sequences that were unlikely to play an important role in the tumor microenvironment. Repertoires from blood and normal breast were more alike than repertoires from blood and tumor, and in about 85% of the 16 patients, comparing each tissue with blood separated tumor from normal. Because the cohort was small, analysis by tumor subtype was not possible. Roughly 2.6-fold higher T cell density and higher clonality were observed in tumors than in adjacent normal breast tissue. Bulk genomic DNA sequencing of unsorted cells missed chain pairing and functional markers such as CD4, CD8 and FOXP3.

Two independent genomic DNA replicates were amplified for each sample, with approximately 0.5 ug used for blood and about 1.5 ug for tumor or normal breast. Following the manufacturer's instructions, the ImmunoSeq Intro kit was used to carry out TCRB sequencing on genomic DNA. Multiplex PCR ran roughly 30 cycles with proprietary primers and spike-in control sequences for absolute quantification. Single-end 150-bp reads were used to sequence an 87-bp fragment covering the CDR3 and the flanking V and J genes. Each lane of an Illumina MiSeq running version 3.0 chemistry carried seven multiplexed samples, with two replicates apiece. Per the original workflow: The vendor's proprietary pipeline handled the raw data processing, merging both replicates into a single result for each sample. Productive rearrangements sharing the V-gene family, CDR3 amino acid sequence and J-gene segment were defined as clonotypes. To compute clonality, the normalized Shannon entropy (Pielou evenness) of TCRB abundances was subtracted from 1. T cell density was estimated as total templates divided by the number of input cells, with the number of input cells inferred from the DNA input amount. Total repertoire diversity and clonality were estimated with Recon using default parameters. A clonotype counted as tumor-enriched if its abundance in tumor exceeded 0.1% and was at least 32-fold higher than its abundance in normal breast. The table was pulled from immuneACCESS by TCRdb, which kept in-frame rearrangements only. Such tables lose some clones; where checked, under half of the loss comes from unresolved V genes, and the rest has no known cause. For V, J and clone size, that table is used; D and trimming come from the DNA. Within this sample are about 51,000 clones, with roughly 73% of them counted one time only. Roughly 3.5% of the sample is in the top ten clones.

The study profiled bulk TCR beta-chain repertoires in matched peripheral blood, tumor and adjacent normal breast tissue taken from some 17 patients with early-stage breast cancer. Before surgery, roughly 5-11 mL of whole blood was collected into EDTA tubes and then processed within 2 hours. Peripheral blood mononuclear cells were isolated by Ficoll-Paque centrifugation in SepMate-50 tubes. PBMCs were cryopreserved in around 90% FBS with about 10% DMSO in aliquots of 2 to 4 million cells and stored in liquid nitrogen. The Qiagen AllPrep DNA/RNA Mini kit was used to extract genomic DNA. Spanning cysteine to phenylalanine, the CDR3 consists of 14 amino acids. Solely the CDR3 DNA is kept, with 42 bases framed from the first base. The germline V gene provides CDR1 KGHSH and CDR2 LQKENI. V was cut back by 4 bases and J by 2 bases, leaving a gap of 12 bases between them. About this clone: Its antigen has not been determined. No much larger clone exists at a distance of one base, and base qualities are not known.

The receptor comes from a person in their 40s with breast cancer. The source material was blood. The V and J segments used are TRBV18 and TRBJ2-7; a tentative D call is TRBD2 (5 bases match). The CDR3 amino acid sequence is: CASSRSDGAYEQYF. In nucleotide form, the sequence is TGTGCCAGCTCACGGTCGGACGGGGCCTACGAGCAGTACTTC.